This TCR beta chain was found in a study of cytomegalovirus exposure and HLA in healthy donors. Comments on this clone: As yet, its antigen is unknown.

In the PCR, 60 Vbeta and 13 Jbeta primers were used. Assay: immunoSEQ multiplex PCR; the TCRdb copy retains only in-frame clones and omits some. The table for this sample gives 95,000 to 150,000 clones. Study-level results: Sequencing likely caused a cluster of highly shared sequence variants. In a later analysis, common viral pathogens appeared linked to several of the most significant clusters.

This CDR3 is built from 17 residues. CDR1 and CDR2 from the germline V gene are SGDLS and YYNGEE. V was trimmed by 3 bases and J by 1 base, leaving 17 bases between them. The sequence was collected from a man aged 18 to 29 in good health and CMV-seronegative. Source material: PBMCs. V gene TRBV9 combines with J gene TRBJ1-3; maybe TRBD1 (5 bases). The CDR3: CASSDSPGEGSGNTIYF. The CDR3 DNA reads as TGTGCCAGCAGCGATAGTCCGGGGGAAGGGTCTGGAAACACCATATATTTT.